This TCR beta chain came from a study of shared clonotypes between healthy human individuals. Trimming shortened V by 7 bases and J by 1 base, and 12 bases separated the two germline ends. Per germline, CDR1 SGHTA and CDR2 FQGNSA. The CDR3 spans 14 residues. All donors qualified as healthy HIV-negative adults and had experienced no recent acute infections or vaccinations. Naive CD4+ cells were CD45RA-selected; the remaining cells were memory. Every subset had its genomic DNA shared out evenly among several immunoSEQ plates. It was around 190 ng DNA, 30,000 or so T cell genomes, that sorted-subset replicate PCRs used. Sequencing was performed with immunoSEQ multiplex PCR; in TCRdb, only in-frame clones are kept and a portion is missing. The sample records almost 750,000 clones, 55% to 80% being singletons.

The origin of this receptor is a woman aged 30 to 39 in good health. This chain connects TRBV7-2 to TRBJ2-3; possibly TRBD2 for D (6 bases). Sample: memory CD4+ T cells sorted from blood. Noted subset: CD45RA-negative fraction. DNA for the CDR3: TGTGCCAGCACCCGGGGGACGCGCACAGATACGCAGTATTTT. This codes for CASTRGTRTDTQYF.